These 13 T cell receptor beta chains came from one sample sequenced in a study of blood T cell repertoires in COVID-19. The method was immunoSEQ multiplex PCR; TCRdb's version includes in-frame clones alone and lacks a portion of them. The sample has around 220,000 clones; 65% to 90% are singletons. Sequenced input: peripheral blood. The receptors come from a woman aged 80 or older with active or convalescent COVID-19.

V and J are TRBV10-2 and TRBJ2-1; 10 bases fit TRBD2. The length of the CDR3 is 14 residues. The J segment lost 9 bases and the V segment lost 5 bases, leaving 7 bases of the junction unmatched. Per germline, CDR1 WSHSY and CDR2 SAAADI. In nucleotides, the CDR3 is TGCGCCAGCAGTATAGCGGGGGGACGGGTTGAGCAGTTCTTC. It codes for CASSIAGGRVEQFF.

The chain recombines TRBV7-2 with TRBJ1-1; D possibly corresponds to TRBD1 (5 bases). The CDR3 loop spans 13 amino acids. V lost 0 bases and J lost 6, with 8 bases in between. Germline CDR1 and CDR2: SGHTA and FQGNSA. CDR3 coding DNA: TGTGCCAGCAGCTTAGCTCAGGGTTCTGAAGCTTTCTTT. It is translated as CASSLAQGSEAFF.

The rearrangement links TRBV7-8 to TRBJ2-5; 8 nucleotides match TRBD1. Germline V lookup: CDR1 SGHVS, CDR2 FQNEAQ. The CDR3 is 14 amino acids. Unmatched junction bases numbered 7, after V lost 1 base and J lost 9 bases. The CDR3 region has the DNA TGTGCCAGCAGCTTAGGGACAGGGTTTAGAGCCCAGTACTTC. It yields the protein CASSLGTGFRAQYF.

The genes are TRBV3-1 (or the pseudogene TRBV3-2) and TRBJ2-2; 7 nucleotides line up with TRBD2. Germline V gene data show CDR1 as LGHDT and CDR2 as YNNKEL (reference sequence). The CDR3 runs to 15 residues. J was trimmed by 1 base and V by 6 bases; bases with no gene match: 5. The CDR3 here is CASSWTRWNTGELFF. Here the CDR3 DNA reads TGTGCCAGCAGTTGGACTAGATGGAACACCGGGGAGCTGTTTTTT.

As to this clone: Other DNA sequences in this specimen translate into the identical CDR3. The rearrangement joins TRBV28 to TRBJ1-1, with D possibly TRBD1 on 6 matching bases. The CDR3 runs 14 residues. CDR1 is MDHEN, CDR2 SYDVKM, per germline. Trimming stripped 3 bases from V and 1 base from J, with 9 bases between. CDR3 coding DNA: TGTGCCAGCAGTTTGACAGGTGGGAACACTGAAGCTTTCTTT. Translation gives CASSLTGGNTEAFF.

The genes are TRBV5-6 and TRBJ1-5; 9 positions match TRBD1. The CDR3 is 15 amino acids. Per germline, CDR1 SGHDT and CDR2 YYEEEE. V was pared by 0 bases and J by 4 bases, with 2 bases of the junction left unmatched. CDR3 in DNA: TGTGCCAGCAGCTTGGGACAGGGGGTTAATCAGCCCCAGCATTTT. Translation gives CASSLGQGVNQPQHF.

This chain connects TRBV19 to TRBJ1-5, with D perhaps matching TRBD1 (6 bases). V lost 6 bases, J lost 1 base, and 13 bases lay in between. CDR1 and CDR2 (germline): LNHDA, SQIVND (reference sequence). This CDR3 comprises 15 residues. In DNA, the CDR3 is TGTGCCAGTAGCCCCGGGGGGGGCAGCAATCAGCCCCAGCATTTT. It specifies CASSPGGGSNQPQHF.

The CDR3 is CATSRGGWDRRNEKLFF. DNA for the CDR3: TGTGCCACCAGCAGAGGTGGTTGGGACAGGCGTAATGAAAAACTGTTTTTT. The chain has TRBV15 and TRBJ1-4, with 8 positions matching TRBD1. V was pared by 1 base and J by 4 bases, with 8 bases of the junction left unmatched. In germline, CDR1 is LNHNV, CDR2 YYDKDF (reference sequence). The CDR3 is 17 amino acids. The whole variable domain, remainder taken from reference TRBV15 and TRBJ1-4, is DAMVIQNPRYQVTQFGKPVTLSCSQTLNHNVMYWYQQKSSQAPKLLFHYYDKDFNNEADTPDNFQSRRPNTSFCFLDIRSPGLGDTAMYLCATSRGGWDRRNEKLFFGSGTQLSVL.

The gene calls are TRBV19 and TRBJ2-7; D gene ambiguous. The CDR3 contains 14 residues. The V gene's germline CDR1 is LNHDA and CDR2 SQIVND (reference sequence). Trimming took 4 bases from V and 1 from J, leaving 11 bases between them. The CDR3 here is CASSTNDISYEQYF. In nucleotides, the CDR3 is TGTGCCAGTAGTACAAATGACATTTCCTACGAGCAGTACTTC.

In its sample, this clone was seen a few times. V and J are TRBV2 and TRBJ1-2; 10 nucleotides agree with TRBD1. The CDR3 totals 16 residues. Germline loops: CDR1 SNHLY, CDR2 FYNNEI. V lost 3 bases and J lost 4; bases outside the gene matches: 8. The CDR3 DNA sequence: TGTGCCAGCAGTGACGCCGGGACAGGGGCCTCCTATGGCTACACCTTC. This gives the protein CASSDAGTGASYGYTF. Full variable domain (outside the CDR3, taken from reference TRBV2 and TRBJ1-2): EPEVTQTPSHQVTQMGQEVILRCVPISNHLYFYWYRQILGQKVEFLVSFYNNEISEKSEIFDDQFSVERPDGSNFTLKIRSTKLEDSAMYFCASSDAGTGASYGYTFGSGTRLTVV.

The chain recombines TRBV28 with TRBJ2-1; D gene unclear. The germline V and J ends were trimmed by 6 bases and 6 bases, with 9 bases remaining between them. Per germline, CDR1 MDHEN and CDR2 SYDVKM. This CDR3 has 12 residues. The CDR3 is CASSLQFNEQFF. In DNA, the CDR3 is TGTGCCAGCAGCCTACAGTTCAATGAGCAGTTCTTC.

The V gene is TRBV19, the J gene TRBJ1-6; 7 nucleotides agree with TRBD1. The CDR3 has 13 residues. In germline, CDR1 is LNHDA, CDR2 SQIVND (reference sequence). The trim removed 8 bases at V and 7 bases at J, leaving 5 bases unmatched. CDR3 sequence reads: CASWDSGNSPLHF. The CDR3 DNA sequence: TGTGCCAGTTGGGACAGCGGGAATTCACCCCTCCACTTT.

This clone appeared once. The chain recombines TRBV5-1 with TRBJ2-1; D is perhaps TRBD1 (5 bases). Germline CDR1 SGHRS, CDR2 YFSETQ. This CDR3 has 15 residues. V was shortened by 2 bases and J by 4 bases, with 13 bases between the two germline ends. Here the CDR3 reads CASSLLGQFYNEQFF. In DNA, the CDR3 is TGCGCCAGCAGCTTACTGGGGCAATTTTACAATGAGCAGTTCTTC.